The 19 T cell receptor beta chains below all came from one sample that was sequenced in a study of cytotoxic CD8 clonotypes in ibrutinib-treated CLL. The protocol was immunoSEQ multiplex PCR, while the TCRdb copy is restricted to in-frame clones and leaves out a portion. The sample has just over 65,000 clones; about two thirds are singletons. Sequencing was performed on PBMCs, taken after 12 months of ibrutinib treatment. The receptors come from a human donor with chronic lymphocytic leukemia.

The genes are TRBV10-3 and TRBJ2-1; D not resolved. V gave up 6 bases and J gave up 8 bases, with 8 bases separating them. The CDR3 contains 11 residues. Looked up from germline, CDR1 is ENHRY and CDR2 is SYGVKD. CDR3 coding DNA: TGTGCCATCAGCCACAGCTATGAGCAGTTCTTC. This translates into CAISHSYEQFF.

V usage is TRBV10-2 and J usage is TRBJ1-2; D remains unclear. CDR1 is WSHSY, CDR2 SAAADI, per germline. CDR3 size: 13 residues. Trimming left V 3 bases short and J 4 bases short, with 9 bases between. The CDR3 coding sequence is TGCGCCAGCAGTGATTGGCAAAGCTATGGCTACACCTTC. It is translated as CASSDWQSYGYTF.

The chain recombines TRBV28 with TRBJ1-2, with 8 bases aligning to TRBD1. V was clipped by 2 bases and J by 4 bases; unmatched bases: 0. CDR3 length equals 13 residues. Germline V gene data show CDR1 as MDHEN and CDR2 as SYDVKM. The CDR3 sequence is CASSLGQGYGYTF. CDR3 nucleotides: TGTGCCAGCAGTTTAGGACAGGGCTATGGCTACACCTTC.

The V and J genes are TRBV7-2 and TRBJ2-7, with unresolved D. Germline values: CDR1 SGHTA, CDR2 FQGNSA. This CDR3 is 14 amino acids long. V was pared by 3 bases and J by 3 bases, with 12 bases between. In nucleotides, the CDR3 is TGTGCCAGCAGCTTGATGGGGAAGAACTACGAGCAGTACTTC. It yields the protein CASSLMGKNYEQYF.

The rearrangement links TRBV7-8 to TRBJ2-7; D remains unclear. The CDR3 has 16 amino acids. Per the germline V gene, CDR1 is SGHVS and CDR2 is FQNEAQ. Trimming stripped 2 bases from V and 0 bases from J, with 14 bases between. The CDR3, as DNA: TGTGCCAGCAGCTTATACCTATCCCGAAGCTCCTACGAGCAGTACTTC. Its protein product is CASSLYLSRSSYEQYF.

J is TRBJ2-7 and V is TRBV29-1; D possibly corresponds to TRBD2 (6 bases). Germline assignment: CDR1 SQVTM and CDR2 ANQGSEA. CDR3 length equals 14 residues. Trimming pared 3 bases from V and 6 bases from J, leaving 18 bases between. In nucleotides, the CDR3 is TGCAGCGTTGAGACCCTCGGGACTGGACGCGAGCAGTACTTC. This encodes CSVETLGTGREQYF.

This clone occurred once. This chain links TRBV9 with TRBJ1-1; D is ambiguous. Looked up from germline, CDR1 is SGDLS and CDR2 is YYNGEE. This CDR3 has 16 amino acids. V lost 0 bases and J lost 6, with 18 bases in between. The CDR3 region is CASSVAAEVGYAEAFF. CDR3 DNA sequence: TGTGCCAGCAGCGTAGCTGCCGAGGTGGGCTACGCTGAAGCTTTCTTT.

This clone was observed a handful of times. The chain recombines TRBV19 with TRBJ1-2; tentatively, D is TRBD1 (5 bases). The CDR3 runs to 14 residues. The V and J ends lost 0 bases and 6 bases respectively, with 11 bases between them. Germline V gene sequence: CDR1 LNHDA, CDR2 SQIVND (reference sequence). The CDR3 DNA follows: TGTGCCAGTAGTATAGACAGGGATTCGGATGGCTACACCTTC. This codes for CASSIDRDSDGYTF. The variable domain in full, completed from reference TRBV19 and TRBJ1-2, reads DGGITQSPKYLFRKEGQNVTLSCEQNLNHDAMYWYRQDPGQGLRLIYYSQIVNDFQKGDIAEGYSVSREKKESFPLTVTSAQKNPTAFYLCASSIDRDSDGYTFGSGTRLTVV.

This rearrangement joins TRBV28 to TRBJ2-3; 15 positions agree with TRBD2. Germline assignment: CDR1 MDHEN and CDR2 SYDVKM. With V trimmed by 5 bases and J by 7 bases, 7 bases remained unmatched. The CDR3 is 16 residues long. The CDR3 DNA follows: TGTGCCAGCAGTAATCCGGGACTAGCGGGGGGTAATACGCAGTATTTT. This sequence encodes CASSNPGLAGGNTQYF.

The V call is TRBV9, the J call TRBJ2-7; D possibly corresponds to TRBD2 (6 bases). From germline, CDR1 is SGDLS and CDR2 YYNGEE. The V gene lost 2 bases and the J gene lost 5 bases, with 17 bases spanning the gap. CDR3 length equals 15 residues. The CDR3 nucleotides read TGTGCCAGCAGCGTGGGCCCCGGGACTCCCCACGAGCAGTACTTC. Translating gives CASSVGPGTPHEQYF.

This rearrangement joins TRBV6-5 to TRBJ1-4; a possible D gene is TRBD1 (6 bases). V shed 6 bases and J shed 3 bases, with 14 bases lying between them. Germline V lookup: CDR1 MNHEY, CDR2 SVGAGI. The CDR3 is 15 residues long. In DNA form, the CDR3 reads TGTGCCAGCAGCCCCTCAGGGGCATCTAATGAAAAACTGTTTTTT. Residues: CASSPSGASNEKLFF.

The V and J genes are TRBV14 and TRBJ2-1, with D possibly called TRBD1 or TRBD2 (6 bases each). The CDR3 extends over 13 amino acids. Looked up from germline, CDR1 is SGHDN and CDR2 is FVKESK. Trimming left V 2 bases short and J 16 bases short, with 18 bases between. CDR3 in amino acids: CASSQPRRGAKFF. In nucleotides, the CDR3 is TGTGCCAGCAGCCAACCTCGGAGGGGGGCTAAATTCTTC.

The chain joins TRBV5-1 to TRBJ2-7, with 9 bases that match TRBD1. The CDR3 is made up of 14 amino acids. Germline assignment: CDR1 SGHRS and CDR2 YFSETQ. V was pared by 7 bases and J by 1 base, with 6 bases of the junction left unmatched. The chain's CDR3 is CASSGQGHSYEQYF. Written as DNA, the CDR3 is TGCGCCAGCTCCGGACAGGGGCATTCCTACGAGCAGTACTTC.

In this sample, this clone turned up a few times. The V gene is TRBV2, the J gene TRBJ1-1, with D perhaps matching TRBD1 (6 bases). The CDR3 runs to 16 residues. CDR1 and CDR2 (germline): SNHLY, FYNNEI. With 8 bases removed from V and 4 bases from J, the gap between germline ends came to 23 bases. The CDR3 DNA is TGTGCCAGCTCCAGTGGTGGGGGGCTCGGCGGCACTGAAGCTTTCTTT. The encoded protein is CASSSGGGLGGTEAFF.

The chain uses TRBV19 and TRBJ1-2; D remains ambiguous. This CDR3 has 11 residues. Germline CDR1 is LNHDA and CDR2 is SQIVND (reference sequence). V lost 5 bases and J lost 7, with 8 bases in between. CDR3: CASSLLGGYTF. The CDR3 region has the DNA TGTGCCAGTAGTCTTCTGGGTGGCTACACCTTC.

This chain links TRBV11-1 with TRBJ1-2; weak D call: TRBD1 (5 bases). CDR1 and CDR2 from the germline V gene are SGHAT and FQDESV (reference sequence). Deletions cut 2 bases from V and 2 bases from J, with 6 bases between. The CDR3 has 13 amino acids. Here the CDR3 reads CASSLKGNYGYTF. In DNA, the CDR3 is TGTGCCAGCAGCTTAAAGGGGAACTATGGCTACACCTTC. Together with reference TRBV11-1 and TRBJ1-2, the CDR3 gives the full variable domain: EAEVAQSPRYKITEKSQAVAFWCDPISGHATLYWYRQILGQGPELLVQFQDESVVDDSQLPKDRFSAERLKGVDSTLKIQPAELGDSAMYLCASSLKGNYGYTFGSGTRLTVV.

The genes are TRBV27 and TRBJ1-1, with 8 bases matching TRBD1. The germline V gene encodes CDR1 MNHEY and CDR2 SMNVEV (reference sequence). Trimming removed 10 bases from V and 1 base from J; junction bases left unmatched: 8. This CDR3 spans 14 amino acids. CDR3 in amino acids: CATRGRGPNTEAFF. CDR3 coding DNA: TGTGCCACCAGGGGGCGGGGACCGAACACTGAAGCTTTCTTT.

V and J are TRBV23-1 and TRBJ1-6; D is undetermined. TRBV23-1 is known as an ORF, though its function is uncertain. This CDR3 is 16 amino acids long. V was shortened by 1 base and J by 4 bases, with 11 bases between the two germline ends. The CDR3 bases are TGCGCCAGCAGTCAATATCCCGGGAGATATAATTCACCCCTCCACTTT. Translating gives CASSQYPGRYNSPLHF.

This chain uses TRBV7-9 with TRBJ2-2, with D tentatively TRBD2 (6 bases). Germline V gene lookup returns CDR1 SEHNR and CDR2 FQNEAQ (reference sequence). The CDR3 is 13 residues long. Trimming took 6 bases from V and 15 from J, leaving 20 bases between them. The CDR3 nucleotides are TGTGCCAGCAGGGGGGACTTGAAAGGCTGGATGTTTTTT. It encodes CASRGDLKGWMFF.